Listed here is a single TCR beta chain. With no T cell sorting beforehand, total RNA was isolated from whole blood. The CDR3 extends over 14 amino acids. Per germline, CDR1 MDHEN and CDR2 SYDVKM. The template-switching step introduced UMIs that carried a 6-nucleotide sample barcode. Reanalyzing the 5' RACE reads, TCRdb keeps one entry per CDR3 protein, without DNA. The repertoire table contains about 300,000 distinct CDR3 sequences. The sample belongs to a study of monozygotic twins with inflammatory bowel disease. The V gene is TRBV28, the J gene TRBJ1-3. Source material: blood. The TCR originated in a human donor with ulcerative colitis or Crohn's disease, or a healthy co-twin of an affected twin (not recorded which). Here the CDR3 reads CASSEVGSGNTIYF.